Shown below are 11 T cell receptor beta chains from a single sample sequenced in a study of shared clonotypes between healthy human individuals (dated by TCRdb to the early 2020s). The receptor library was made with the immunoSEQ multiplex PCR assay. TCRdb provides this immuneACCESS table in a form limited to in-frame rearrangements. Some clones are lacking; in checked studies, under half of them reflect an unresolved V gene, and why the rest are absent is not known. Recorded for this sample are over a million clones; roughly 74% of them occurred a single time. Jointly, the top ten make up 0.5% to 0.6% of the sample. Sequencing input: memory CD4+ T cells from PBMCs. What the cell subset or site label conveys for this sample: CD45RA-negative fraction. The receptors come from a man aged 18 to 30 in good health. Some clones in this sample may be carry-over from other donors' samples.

The CDR3 loop is CASSTRDNSYEQYF. CDR3 coding DNA: TGCGCCAGCAGCACAAGGGACAACTCCTACGAGCAGTACTTC. V gene TRBV5-1 combines with J gene TRBJ2-7, with D tentatively TRBD1 (6 bases). The CDR3 is 14 residues long. Per the germline V gene, CDR1 is SGHRS and CDR2 is YFSETQ. The ends were cut back, 4 bases at V and 0 bases at J, with 11 bases in the middle.

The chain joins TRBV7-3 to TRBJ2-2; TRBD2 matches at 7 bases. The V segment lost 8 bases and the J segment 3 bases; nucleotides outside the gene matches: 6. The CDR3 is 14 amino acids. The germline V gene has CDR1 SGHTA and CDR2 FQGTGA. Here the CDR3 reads CASGTTRYTGELFF. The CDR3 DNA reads TGTGCCAGCGGGACTACCCGGTACACCGGGGAGCTGTTTTTT.

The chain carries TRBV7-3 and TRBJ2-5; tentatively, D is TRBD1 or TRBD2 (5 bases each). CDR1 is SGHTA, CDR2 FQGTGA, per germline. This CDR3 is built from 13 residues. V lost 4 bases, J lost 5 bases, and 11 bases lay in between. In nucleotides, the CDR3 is TGTGCCAGCAGCTCAAATTGGGGGGAGACCCAGTACTTC. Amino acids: CASSSNWGETQYF.

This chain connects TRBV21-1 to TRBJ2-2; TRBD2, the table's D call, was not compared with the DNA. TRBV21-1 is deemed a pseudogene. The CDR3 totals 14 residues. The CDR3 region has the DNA TGTGCCAGAAAAAGGACTAGCGAGGGCGGGGAGCTGTTTTTT. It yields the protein CARKRTSEGGELFF.

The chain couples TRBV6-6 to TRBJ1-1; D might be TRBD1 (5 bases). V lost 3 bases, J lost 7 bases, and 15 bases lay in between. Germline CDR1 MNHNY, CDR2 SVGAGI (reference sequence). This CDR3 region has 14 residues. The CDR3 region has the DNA TGTGCCAGCAGTTATCAGGGTAGTGCGAATGAAGCTTTCTTT. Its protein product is CASSYQGSANEAFF.

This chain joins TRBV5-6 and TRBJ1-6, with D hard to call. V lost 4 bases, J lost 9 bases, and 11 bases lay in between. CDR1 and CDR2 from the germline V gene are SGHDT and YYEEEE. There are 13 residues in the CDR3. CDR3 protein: CASSLRPGSPLHF. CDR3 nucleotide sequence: TGTGCCAGCAGCCTGAGGCCGGGTTCACCCCTCCACTTT.

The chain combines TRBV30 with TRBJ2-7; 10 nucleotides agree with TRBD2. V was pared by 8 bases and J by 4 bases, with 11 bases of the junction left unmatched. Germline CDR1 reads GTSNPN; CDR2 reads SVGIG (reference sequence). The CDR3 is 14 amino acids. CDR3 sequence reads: CAGESETSGYEQYF. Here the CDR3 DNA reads TGTGCCGGTGAGTCGGAGACTAGCGGGTACGAGCAGTACTTC.

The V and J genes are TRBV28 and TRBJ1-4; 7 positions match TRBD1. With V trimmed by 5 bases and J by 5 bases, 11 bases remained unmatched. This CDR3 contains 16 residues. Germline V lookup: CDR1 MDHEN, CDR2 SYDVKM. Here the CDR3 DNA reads TGTGCCAGCAGTAGACGGGACAGAGGTAAGAATGAAAAACTGTTTTTT. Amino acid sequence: CASSRRDRGKNEKLFF.

CDR3 sequence: CASSVDHEQFF. CDR3 bases: TGCGCCAGCAGCGTGGACCATGAGCAGTTCTTC. The J gene is TRBJ2-1, the V gene TRBV5-1; D gene unclear. The V gene lost 4 bases and the J gene lost 8 bases, with 7 bases spanning the gap. This CDR3 has 11 amino acids. The germline CDR1 and CDR2 sequences are SGHRS and YFSETQ.

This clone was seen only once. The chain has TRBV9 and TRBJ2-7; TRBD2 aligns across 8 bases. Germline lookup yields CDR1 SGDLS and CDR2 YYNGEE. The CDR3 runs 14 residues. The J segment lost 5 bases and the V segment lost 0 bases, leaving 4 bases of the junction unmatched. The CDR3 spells CASSVAWTSNEQYF. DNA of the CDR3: TGTGCCAGCAGCGTAGCGTGGACTAGCAACGAGCAGTACTTC. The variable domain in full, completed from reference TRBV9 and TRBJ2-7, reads DSGVTQTPKHLITATGQRVTLRCSPRSGDLSVYWYQQSLDQGLQFLIQYYNGEERAKGNILERFSAQQFPDLHSELNLSSLELGDSALYFCASSVAWTSNEQYFGPGTRLTVT.

Here the CDR3 reads CAWSPGTGFTEAFF. CDR3 nucleotides: TGTGCCTGGAGTCCGGGGACAGGGTTCACTGAAGCTTTCTTT. The genes are TRBV30 and TRBJ1-1; 9 nucleotides match TRBD1. CDR3 length equals 14 residues. Losses at the gene ends were 2 bases for V and 4 bases for J; bases not matched to a gene: 5. CDR1 GTSNPN and CDR2 SVGIG come from the germline V gene (reference sequence).